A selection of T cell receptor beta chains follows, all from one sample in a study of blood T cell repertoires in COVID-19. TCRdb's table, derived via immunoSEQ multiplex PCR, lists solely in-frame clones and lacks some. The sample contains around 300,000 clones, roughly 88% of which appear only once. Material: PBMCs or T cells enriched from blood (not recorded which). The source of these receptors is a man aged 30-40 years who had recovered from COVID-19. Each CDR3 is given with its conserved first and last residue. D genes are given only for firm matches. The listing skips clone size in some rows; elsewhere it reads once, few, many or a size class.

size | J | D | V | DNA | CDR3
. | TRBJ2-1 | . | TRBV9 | TGTGCCAGCAGCGTAGCGATTTGGCTAGATTCCTACAATGAGCAGTTCTTC | CASSVAIWLDSYNEQFF
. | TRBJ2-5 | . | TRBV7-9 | TGTGCCAGCAGCTTAGCGCAGGGGGGATTGGGAGAGACCCAGTACTTC | CASSLAQGGLGETQYF
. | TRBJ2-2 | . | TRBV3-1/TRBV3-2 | TGTGCCAGCAGCCCCGGTCTGTTGAACACCGGGGAGCTGTTTTTT | CASSPGLLNTGELFF
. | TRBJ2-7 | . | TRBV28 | TGTGCCAGCAGTTTCTATAACCACTACGAGCAGTACTTC | CASSFYNHYEQYF
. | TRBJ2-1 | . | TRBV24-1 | TGTGCCACCAGTGTCACGGACCGTGGAGGTTATGAGCAGTTCTTC | CATSVTDRGGYEQFF
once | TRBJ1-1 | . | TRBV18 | TGTGCCAGCTCACCACCCACGACACTGGGGGGGACTGAAGCTTTCTTT | CASSPPTTLGGTEAFF
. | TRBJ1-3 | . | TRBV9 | TGTGCCAGCAGCTGGGGGGTGGACTCTGGAAACACCATATATTTT | CASSWGVDSGNTIYF
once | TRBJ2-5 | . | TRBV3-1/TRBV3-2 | TGTGCCAGCAGCCCCGCCCTTCGGCAAGAGACCCAGTACTTC | CASSPALRQETQYF
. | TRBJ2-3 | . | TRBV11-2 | TGTGCCAGCAGCTGGCACGGGGCAGATACGCAGTATTTT | CASSWHGADTQYF
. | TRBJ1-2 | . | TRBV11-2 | TGTGCCAGCAGCTTCGGAGGGACCCAACACTATGGCTACACCTTC | CASSFGGTQHYGYTF
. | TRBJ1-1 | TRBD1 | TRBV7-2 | TGTGCCAGCAGCTCGAGACAGGGCGCCTCTTTTGGGGCTTTCTTT | CASSSRQGASFGAFF
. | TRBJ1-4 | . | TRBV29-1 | TGCAGCGTTACAGGGAGCACTAATGAAAAACTGTTTTTT | CSVTGSTNEKLFF
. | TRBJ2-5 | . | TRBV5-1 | TGCGCCAGCAGCTTGGCGACAGGCCAAGAGACCCAGTACTTC | CASSLATGQETQYF
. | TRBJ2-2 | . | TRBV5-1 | TGCGCCAGCAGCTCTAACCGGAGCAGATTATACACCGGGGAGCTGTTTTTT | CASSSNRSRLYTGELFF
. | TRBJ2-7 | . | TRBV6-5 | TGTGCCAGCATGGGCCGTGGCTACGAGCAGTACTTC | CASMGRGYEQYF
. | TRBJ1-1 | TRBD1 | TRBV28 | TGTGCCAGCAGTTTGGGGGCCGGGACAGGGCTAAACACTGAAGCTTTCTTT | CASSLGAGTGLNTEAFF
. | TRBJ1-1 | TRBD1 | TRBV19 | TGTGCCAGTAGTATAGATTTGGGGACAGGGGCGAACACTGAAGCTTTCTTT | CASSIDLGTGANTEAFF
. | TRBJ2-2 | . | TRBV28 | TGTGCCAGCCGCCTCGACAGTTCCACCGGGGAGCTGTTTTTT | CASRLDSSTGELFF
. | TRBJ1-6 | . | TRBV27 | TGTGCCAGCAAACCGACAGGCTGGTCACCCCTCCACTTT | CASKPTGWSPLHF
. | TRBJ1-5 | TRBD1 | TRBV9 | TGTGCCAGCAGCCAGGGGGATAGCAATCAGCCCCAGCATTTT | CASSQGDSNQPQHF
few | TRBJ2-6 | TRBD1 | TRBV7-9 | TGTGCCAGCAGCGTGACAGGGGGTGGTGGGGCCAACGTCCTGACTTTC | CASSVTGGGGANVLTF
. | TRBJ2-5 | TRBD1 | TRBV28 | TGTGCCAGCAGTCCAGGACAGGGTCCCCAAGAGACCCAGTACTTC | CASSPGQGPQETQYF
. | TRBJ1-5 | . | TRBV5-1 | TGCGCCAGCAGCTTGGACGGACTCAATCAGCCCCAGCATTTT | CASSLDGLNQPQHF
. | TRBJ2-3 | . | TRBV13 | TGTGCCAGCAGCCCCTCGGTCCAAGATACGCAGTATTTT | CASSPSVQDTQYF
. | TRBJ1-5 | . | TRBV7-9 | TGTGCCAGCAGCCCCGACAGCAGCAATCAGCCCCAGCATTTT | CASSPDSSNQPQHF
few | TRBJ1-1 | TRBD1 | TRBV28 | TGTGCCAGCAGTTCAACAGGGGAGGCTGAAGCTTTCTTT | CASSSTGEAEAFF
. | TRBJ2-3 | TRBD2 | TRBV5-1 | TGCGCCAGCAGCCCTGGGAGGGTTGCAGATACGCAGTATTTT | CASSPGRVADTQYF
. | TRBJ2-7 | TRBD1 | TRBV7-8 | TGTGCCAGCAGCTTGCTGGACAGGATCAACTCCTACGAGCAGTACTTC | CASSLLDRINSYEQYF
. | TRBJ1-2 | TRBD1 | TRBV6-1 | TGTGCCAGCAGTGAAGTGGAGGGGGCAGTCTATGGCTACACCTTC | CASSEVEGAVYGYTF
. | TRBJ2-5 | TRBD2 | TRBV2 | TGTGCCAGCAGTGAATTGCGGGGGGGCAGAGAGACCCAGTACTTC | CASSELRGGRETQYF
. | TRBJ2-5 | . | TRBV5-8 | TGTGCCAGCAGCTTGCCCGTTGAAGAGACCCAGTACTTC | CASSLPVEETQYF
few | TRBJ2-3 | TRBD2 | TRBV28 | TGTGCCAGCAGTTTTGGCGGGGGGGTGGTAGATACGCAGTATTTT | CASSFGGGVVDTQYF
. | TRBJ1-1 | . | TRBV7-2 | TGTGCCAGCAGCTTATTCTATGGAGGGGAAGCTTTCTTT | CASSLFYGGEAFF
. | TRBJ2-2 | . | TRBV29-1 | TGCAGCGTTTTTAAACAGGGATCCGGGGAGCTGTTTTTT | CSVFKQGSGELFF
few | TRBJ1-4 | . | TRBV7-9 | TGTGCCAGCAGCGGGGGACAAGGGGATGCAACTAATGAAAAACTGTTTTTT | CASSGGQGDATNEKLFF
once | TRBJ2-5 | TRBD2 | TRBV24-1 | TGTGCCACCAGTGATAAGCGGGGGTCCCAAGAGACCCAGTACTTC | CATSDKRGSQETQYF
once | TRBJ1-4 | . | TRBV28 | TGTGCCAGCAGATTAGAGACTCTTAATGAAAAACTGTTTTTT | CASRLETLNEKLFF
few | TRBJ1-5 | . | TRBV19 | TGTGCCAGTACCTACGGGTACAGGGCACTTCAGCCCCAGCATTTT | CASTYGYRALQPQHF
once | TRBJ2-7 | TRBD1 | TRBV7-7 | TGTGCCAGCAGCTTAGGGGACAGGGGAGTCTACGAGCAGTACTTC | CASSLGDRGVYEQYF
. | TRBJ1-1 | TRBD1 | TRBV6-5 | TGTGCCAGCAGGGCAAGACAGGGAGCTTTCTTT | CASRARQGAFF
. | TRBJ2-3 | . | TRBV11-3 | TGTGCCAGCAGCTTAGTGGCTGGAGATACGCAGTATTTT | CASSLVAGDTQYF
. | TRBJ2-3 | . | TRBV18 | TGTGCCAGCTCACCACCTTCACAGGGCTCAGATACGCAGTATTTT | CASSPPSQGSDTQYF
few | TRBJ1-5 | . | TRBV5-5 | TGTGCCAGCAGCTCCGGGACTCGAGGGGATCAGCCCCAGCATTTT | CASSSGTRGDQPQHF
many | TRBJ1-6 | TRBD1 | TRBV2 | TGTGCCAGCAGGGAGGACCCGACAGGGGTGGGATCACCCCTCCACTTT | CASREDPTGVGSPLHF
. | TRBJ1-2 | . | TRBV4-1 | TGCGCCAGCAGCCAAGATCCCCAGGGTGTTAGGGATGGCTACACCTTC | CASSQDPQGVRDGYTF
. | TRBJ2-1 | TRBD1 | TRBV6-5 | TGTGCCAGAACGGACAGGGACACCTACAATGAGCAGTTCTTC | CARTDRDTYNEQFF
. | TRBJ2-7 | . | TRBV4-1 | TGCGCCAGCAGCCAAGACCCCCAAACCTACGAGCAGTACTTC | CASSQDPQTYEQYF